The 26 T cell receptor beta chains given below trace back to one sample, sequenced in a study of control samples from healthy donors and cancer patients. The assay was immunoSEQ multiplex PCR, and TCRdb's table has in-frame clones only and misses some. This table has about 120,000 clones, more than 85% appearing once. Sequencing was performed on blood. These receptors were taken from a man aged 25 to 45 in good health.

This chain links TRBV24-1 with TRBJ1-3; possible D gene TRBD1, 5 bases. The CDR3 consists of 13 residues. Trimming took 9 bases from V and 3 from J, leaving 11 bases between them. Germline CDR1 and CDR2: KGHDR and SFDVKD. The CDR3 loop reads CATSRGSGNTIYF. Written as DNA, the CDR3 is TGTGCCACCTCGAGGGGCAGTGGAAACACCATATATTTT.

The chain employs TRBV6-1 and TRBJ2-3; 8 nucleotides agree with TRBD2. Trimming took 2 bases from V and 4 from J; bases not matched to a gene: 5. CDR3 length equals 15 residues. CDR1 and CDR2 from the germline V gene are MNHNS and SASEGT. The CDR3 nucleotides read TGTGCCAGCAGTGAAAGGAGCGGGGGATCAGATACGCAGTATTTT. Translated: CASSERSGGSDTQYF.

This chain links TRBV9 with TRBJ1-3; no clear D. Germline CDR1 SGDLS, CDR2 YYNGEE. The V and J ends lost 4 bases and 0 bases respectively, with 11 bases between them. The length of the CDR3 is 15 residues. This chain's CDR3 is CASSPSGSSGNTIYF. CDR3 bases: TGTGCCAGCAGCCCCTCGGGGAGCTCTGGAAACACCATATATTTT.

V usage is TRBV7-9 and J usage is TRBJ1-1; possible D gene TRBD1, 6 bases. Trimming took 5 bases from V and 5 from J, leaving 12 bases between them. This CDR3 contains 13 residues. Germline V CDR1 and CDR2: SEHNR, FQNEAQ (reference sequence). In DNA form, the CDR3 reads TGTGCCAGCAGCCTGGCTAGGGGGACTGAAGCTTTCTTT. It codes for CASSLARGTEAFF.

CDR3 bases: TGTGCCAGCAGCTTAGCCACAGGTCTGGTGGCTGAAGCTTTCTTT. This sequence encodes CASSLATGLVAEAFF. This chain connects TRBV13 to TRBJ1-1; tentative D call: TRBD1 (5 bases). Germline CDR1 reads PRHDT; CDR2 reads FYEKMQ (reference sequence). This CDR3 has 15 amino acids. Trimming took off 1 base at V and 6 bases at J, with 15 bases between the two ends.

J is TRBJ1-1 and V is TRBV7-8; D is uncertain. Germline CDR1 is SGHVS and CDR2 is FQNEAQ. Deletions cut 5 bases from V and 3 bases from J, with 13 bases between. This CDR3 has 14 residues. The chain's CDR3 is CASSTAAAYTEAFF. The CDR3 DNA sequence: TGTGCCAGCAGCACCGCGGCAGCGTACACTGAAGCTTTCTTT.

The rearrangement links TRBV5-6 to TRBJ2-5; D possibly matches TRBD1 or TRBD2 (6 bases each). This CDR3 region has 15 residues. V lost 4 bases and J 3 bases, leaving 16 bases between the germline ends. Germline V lookup: CDR1 SGHDT, CDR2 YYEEEE. This CDR3 is CASSPGGRWKETQYF. The CDR3 DNA is TGTGCCAGCAGCCCCGGGGGCAGGTGGAAAGAGACCCAGTACTTC.

The chain recombines TRBV2 with TRBJ1-3; no firm D call. The CDR3 spans 12 residues. The V gene lost 3 bases and the J gene lost 3 bases, with 3 bases spanning the gap. Germline-derived CDR1 and CDR2 are SNHLY and FYNNEI. CDR3 bases: TGTGCCAGCAGTGACCTTGGAAACACCATATATTTT. It is translated as CASSDLGNTIYF.

V gene TRBV12-3 or TRBV12-4 combines with J gene TRBJ1-2; D is unresolved. V lost 2 bases to trimming and J lost 2 bases, with 6 bases between them. The CDR3 loop spans 13 amino acids. The DNA for the CDR3 is TGTGCCAGCAGTTTAAGAGAAAACTATGGCTACACCTTC. This encodes CASSLRENYGYTF.

The chain carries TRBV5-4 and TRBJ2-3, with 8 bases matching TRBD2. This CDR3 region has 16 residues. V dropped 0 bases and J dropped 5; count of bases not matched to a gene: 8. From germline, CDR1 is SGHNT and CDR2 YYREEE (reference sequence). The CDR3 DNA reads TGTGCCAGCAGCTTGGCGGGGTTAGCGGGGAAAGATACGCAGTATTTT. Protein sequence: CASSLAGLAGKDTQYF.

This chain links TRBV6-1 with TRBJ1-6, with a weak D call TRBD1 (5 bases). The length of the CDR3 is 15 residues. Germline V CDR1 and CDR2: MNHNS, SASEGT. The V and J ends lost 0 bases and 10 bases respectively, with 13 bases between them. Here the CDR3 DNA reads TGTGCCAGCAGTGAAGCGCCACAGGTGTCCTCACCCCTCCACTTT. Its protein is CASSEAPQVSSPLHF.

This clone has only one observation. The CDR3: CASSLGGAQGGYTF. For the CDR3, the DNA is TGCGCCAGCAGCTTGGGGGGGGCGCAGGGAGGCTACACCTTC. The V and J genes are TRBV5-1 and TRBJ1-2, with D possibly TRBD1 on 6 matching bases. The germline V gene has CDR1 SGHRS and CDR2 YFSETQ. The length of the CDR3 is 14 residues. V lost 0 bases to trimming and J lost 8 bases, with 14 bases between them.

The V call is TRBV19, the J call TRBJ1-2; the D is unclear. Per germline, CDR1 LNHDA and CDR2 SQIVND (reference sequence). The V gene lost 3 bases and the J gene lost 2 bases, with 13 bases spanning the gap. The length of the CDR3 is 15 residues. CDR3 sequence reads: CASSMKVGHNYGYTF. The DNA of the CDR3 is TGTGCCAGTAGTATGAAAGTAGGGCACAACTATGGCTACACCTTC.

The chain combines TRBV28 with TRBJ2-7; 9 bases align to TRBD1. There are 15 residues in the CDR3. Germline CDR1 and CDR2: MDHEN and SYDVKM. V shed 7 bases, J shed 0 bases, and the junction held 7 bases outside the gene matches. The CDR3 loop is CASTPSGQGSYEQYF. For the CDR3, the DNA is TGTGCCAGCACCCCCTCGGGACAGGGCTCCTACGAGCAGTACTTC.

Only one count was recorded for this clone. The chain employs TRBV5-1 and TRBJ2-2; 12 nucleotides line up with TRBD2. V lost 4 bases to trimming and J lost 7 bases; unmatched junction nucleotides: 2. This CDR3 is 14 amino acids long. CDR1 is SGHRS and CDR2 is YFSETQ in the germline V gene. CDR3 sequence: CASSATSGGGELFF. The DNA for the CDR3 is TGCGCCAGCAGCGCGACTAGCGGGGGCGGGGAGCTGTTTTTT.

The chain links TRBV7-2 to TRBJ1-2; no definite D call. V was pared by 2 bases and J by 2 bases, with 3 bases between. The CDR3 covers 12 residues. Germline V CDR1 and CDR2: SGHTA, FQGNSA. The CDR3 nucleotides read TGTGCCAGCAGCTTAACAAACTATGGCTACACCTTC. The encoded protein is CASSLTNYGYTF.

This clone was recorded a few times. The chain uses TRBV7-9 and TRBJ2-2; tentative D call: TRBD2 (6 bases). Trimming removed 5 bases from V and 2 bases from J, with 12 bases in between. This CDR3 is 15 amino acids long. Germline V gives CDR1 SEHNR, CDR2 FQNEAQ (reference sequence). CDR3 sequence (DNA): TGTGCCAGCAGCCGGGACTTCTCAAACACCGGGGAGCTGTTTTTT. Encoded protein: CASSRDFSNTGELFF.

In this sample, this clone turned up once. The rearrangement joins TRBV11-2 to TRBJ1-4, with TRBD1 matching over 8 bases. The V gene end was trimmed by 1 base and the J gene end by 8 bases; junction bases not matched to a gene: 15. The CDR3 length is 18 residues. Germline CDR1 SGHAT, CDR2 FQNNGV. DNA for the CDR3: TGTGCCAGCAGCTTAGGCGTTTCGGCAGGGGGCCGCTGGGAAAAACTGTTTTTT. Translating it yields CASSLGVSAGGRWEKLFF. Looking up the rest from reference TRBV11-2 and TRBJ1-4 gives the full variable domain: EAGVAQSPRYKIIEKRQSVAFWCNPISGHATLYWYQQILGQGPKLLIQFQNNGVVDDSQLPKDRFSAERLKGVDSTLKIQPAKLEDSAVYLCASSLGVSAGGRWEKLFFGSGTQLSVL.

The chain employs TRBV7-7 and TRBJ2-3, with D possibly being TRBD1 or TRBD2 (5 bases each). This CDR3 comprises 13 residues. V was pared by 5 bases and J by 4 bases, with 10 bases between. Germline loops: CDR1 SSHAT, CDR2 FNYEAQ (reference sequence). As DNA, the CDR3 is TGTGCCAGCAGCGGGGGTTGGGCAGATACGCAGTATTTT. It encodes CASSGGWADTQYF.

V is TRBV12-5 and J is TRBJ1-1; 7 bases are shared with TRBD1. CDR3 length equals 13 residues. V shed 7 bases and J 11 bases; nucleotides not matched to a gene: 13. CDR1 and CDR2 (germline): LGHNT, FRNRAP. CDR3 residues: CASAYRQGDRAFF. The CDR3 DNA reads TGTGCTAGTGCCTATAGACAGGGTGATCGGGCTTTCTTT.

J is TRBJ1-1 and V is TRBV2, with a weak D call TRBD1 (5 bases). V lost 2 bases and J lost 6, with 13 bases in between. This CDR3 is 14 amino acids long. Germline V CDR1 and CDR2: SNHLY, FYNNEI. CDR3 region: CASSEHSTAPEAFF. The CDR3 nucleotides read TGTGCCAGCAGTGAACATTCGACAGCCCCTGAAGCTTTCTTT.

The chain couples TRBV5-1 to TRBJ1-1; TRBD1 might be the D (5 bases). Trimming pared 9 bases from V and 0 bases from J, leaving 15 bases between. This CDR3 is built from 14 residues. CDR1 and CDR2 (germline): SGHRS, YFSETQ. In DNA form, the CDR3 reads TGCGCCACCAAAGAGGAGGGACTGAACACTGAAGCTTTCTTT. This gives the protein CATKEEGLNTEAFF.

The V and J genes are TRBV4-1 and TRBJ1-1; D gene uncertain. The V gene's germline CDR1 is MGHRA and CDR2 YSYEKL. Deletions cut 0 bases from V and 2 bases from J, with 10 bases between. This CDR3 comprises 15 residues. Here the CDR3 DNA reads TGCGCCAGCAGCCAAGAGTGGACGGACAACACTGAAGCTTTCTTT. Its translation is CASSQEWTDNTEAFF.

J is TRBJ2-1 and V is TRBV19, with D tentatively TRBD1 or TRBD2 (5 bases each). Germline V gene data show CDR1 as LNHDA and CDR2 as SQIVND (reference sequence). This CDR3 is 17 amino acids long. V was clipped by 7 bases and J by 5 bases, with 24 bases between them. Written as DNA, the CDR3 is TGTGCCAGTACTCGCCCAGTCGGGCAGGGAGAAGACAATGAGCAGTTCTTC. It encodes CASTRPVGQGEDNEQFF.

The CDR3 nucleotides are TGTGCCAGCAGTTTGGTCAGGGGTAAGACCCAGTACTTC. Amino acid sequence: CASSLVRGKTQYF. V is TRBV28 and J is TRBJ2-5; D may be TRBD1 (6 bases). V lost 3 bases, J lost 6 bases, and 11 bases lay in between. This CDR3 has 13 residues. CDR1 MDHEN and CDR2 SYDVKM come from the germline V gene.

This sequence joins TRBV5-1 and TRBJ1-1; D gene ambiguous. Germline CDR1 and CDR2: SGHRS and YFSETQ. V was shortened by 0 bases and J by 4 bases, with 7 bases between the two germline ends. CDR3 length: 13 residues. The CDR3 region has the DNA TGCGCCAGCAGCTTGGTGAGGGCCACTGAAGCTTTCTTT. Its protein product is CASSLVRATEAFF.